The 7 T cell receptor beta chains given below trace back to one sample, sequenced in a study of early T cells in non-severe SARS-CoV-2 infection. TCRdb called the 5' RACE reads again in MiXCR, with one record for every CDR3 protein. The sample holds about 49,000 distinct CDR3 sequences; roughly 6.5% are singletons and the top ten take over 2.5%. The specimen was whole blood, collected at baseline. Receptors originate from an adult who was a healthcare worker with PCR-confirmed SARS-CoV-2 infection or an uninfected control (not recorded which).

V and J are TRBV6-2 or TRBV6-3 and TRBJ2-3; no clear D. Per the germline V gene, CDR1 is MNHEY and CDR2 is SVGEGT. This CDR3 has 15 residues. Trimming pared 4 bases from V and 6 bases from J, leaving 17 bases between. The DNA of the CDR3 is TGTGCCAGCAGTTGGTCGGGCACCCTCCTGGATACGCAGTATTTT. Encoded protein: CASSWSGTLLDTQYF.

This clonotype occurred many times. The J gene is TRBJ2-5, the V gene TRBV7-2, with TRBD1 matching over 11 bases. The CDR3 loop spans 15 amino acids. Germline lookup yields CDR1 SGHTA and CDR2 FQGNSA. V was clipped by 5 bases and J by 5 bases; unmatched bases: 7. CDR3 residues: CASSPRTGGGETQYF. DNA of the CDR3: TGTGCCAGCAGCCCGAGGACAGGGGGCGGTGAGACCCAGTACTTC. Filled out from reference TRBV7-2 and TRBJ2-5, the complete variable domain reads GAGVSQSPSNKVTEKGKDVELRCDPISGHTALYWYRQSLGQGLEFLIYFQGNSAPDKSGLPSDRFSAERTGGSVSTLTIQRTQQEDSAVYLCASSPRTGGGETQYFGPGTRLLVL.

In DNA, the CDR3 is TGTGCCAGCAGCCGTTTGCGTACAGGGCGAGGAAACACCATATATTTT. This sequence encodes CASSRLRTGRGNTIYF. The V gene is TRBV7-2, the J gene TRBJ1-3; D possibly corresponds to TRBD1 (6 bases). The CDR3 length is 16 residues. Germline CDR1 SGHTA, CDR2 FQGNSA. V was shortened by 5 bases and J by 4 bases, with 18 bases between the two germline ends.

This clonotype showed up just a few times. This chain uses TRBV11-3 with TRBJ2-3; 9 bases are a match to TRBD2. The CDR3 extends over 14 amino acids. Germline lookup yields CDR1 SGHNT and CDR2 YENEEA. V dropped 5 bases and J dropped 6; count of bases not matched to a gene: 6. CDR3: CASSQGLASDTQYF. CDR3 nucleotides: TGTGCCAGCAGCCAGGGACTAGCTTCGGATACGCAGTATTTT.

The chain carries TRBV11-2 and TRBJ2-7; tentatively, D is TRBD2 (5 bases). The CDR3 contains 13 residues. The V gene's germline CDR1 is SGHAT and CDR2 FQNNGV. Trimming removed 5 bases at V and 7 bases at J, with 15 bases between. The CDR3 DNA reads as TGTGCCAGCAGCCAGGACTCCCGCCGGGAGCAGTACTTC. This encodes CASSQDSRREQYF.

The V call is TRBV19, the J call TRBJ1-5; no firm D call. The V end lost 5 bases, the J end lost 5 bases, and 7 bases lay between the germline ends. CDR1 LNHDA and CDR2 SQIVND come from the germline V gene (reference sequence). The CDR3 covers 12 residues. CDR3 DNA: TGTGCCAGTAGTCGTCAGTATCAGCCCCAGCATTTT. It codes for CASSRQYQPQHF.

This clonotype was counted a few times. The rearrangement links TRBV11-2 to TRBJ2-2; D is unclear. The germline gives CDR1 SGHAT, CDR2 FQNNGV. The CDR3 is made up of 15 amino acids. Trimming left V 7 bases short and J 0 bases short, with 12 bases between. This chain's CDR3 is CASTSTRPNTGELFF. Here the CDR3 DNA reads TGTGCCAGCACCTCAACTCGTCCGAACACCGGGGAGCTGTTTTTT.